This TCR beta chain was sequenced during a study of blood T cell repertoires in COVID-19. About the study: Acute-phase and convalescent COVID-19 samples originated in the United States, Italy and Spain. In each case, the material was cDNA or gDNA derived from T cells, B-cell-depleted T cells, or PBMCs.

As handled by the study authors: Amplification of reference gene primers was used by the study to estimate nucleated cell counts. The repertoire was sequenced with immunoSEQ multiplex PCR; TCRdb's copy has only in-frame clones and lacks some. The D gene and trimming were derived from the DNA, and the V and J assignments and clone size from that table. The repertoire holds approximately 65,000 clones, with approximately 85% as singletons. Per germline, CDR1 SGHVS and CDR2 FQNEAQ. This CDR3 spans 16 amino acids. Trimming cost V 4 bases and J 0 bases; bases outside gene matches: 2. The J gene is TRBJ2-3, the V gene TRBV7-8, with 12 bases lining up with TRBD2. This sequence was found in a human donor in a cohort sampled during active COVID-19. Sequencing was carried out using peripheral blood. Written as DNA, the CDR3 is TGTGCCAGCAGCTCTAGCGGGAGGGCCAGCACAGATACGCAGTATTTT. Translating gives CASSSSGRASTDTQYF.